These 5 T cell receptor beta chains share one sample of origin, sequenced in a study of blood T cell repertoires in COVID-19. Sequencing was performed with immunoSEQ multiplex PCR; in TCRdb, only in-frame clones are kept and a portion is missing. The table shows roughly 220,000 clones, with roughly 80% occurring only once. The sequencing input was peripheral blood. Receptor source: a man younger than 40 with active or convalescent COVID-19.

The chain is built from TRBV6-2 or TRBV6-3 and TRBJ2-2; D may be TRBD2 (5 bases). CDR1 MNHEY and CDR2 SVGEGT come from the germline V gene. Trimming took 4 bases from V and 0 from J, leaving 12 bases between them. The CDR3 contains 16 residues. CDR3 DNA: TGTGCCAGCAGTTGGTTAAAAGCGGCGAACACCGGGGAGCTGTTTTTT. Protein: CASSWLKAANTGELFF.

The J gene is TRBJ1-6, the V gene TRBV7-3; 7 bases line up with TRBD1. CDR3 length equals 14 residues. Germline CDR1 SGHTA, CDR2 FQGTGA. J lost 8 bases, V lost 2 bases, and 3 bases had no gene match. The CDR3 region has the DNA TGTGCCAGCAGCTTAGGGACAGCCGATTCACCCCTCCACTTT. This codes for CASSLGTADSPLHF.

The chain recombines TRBV4-1 with TRBJ2-3, with TRBD2 matching over 12 bases. Germline assignment: CDR1 MGHRA and CDR2 YSYEKL. V shed 2 bases and J 2 bases; nucleotides not matched to a gene: 8. The CDR3 runs 18 residues. This CDR3 is CASSQSLRLAGATDTQYF. CDR3 DNA: TGCGCCAGCAGCCAAAGCCTAAGACTAGCGGGGGCCACAGATACGCAGTATTTT.

The rearrangement uses TRBV2 and TRBJ2-7, with D unclear. This CDR3 is built from 13 residues. Trimming took off 8 bases at V and 7 bases at J, with 18 bases between the two ends. CDR1 is SNHLY, CDR2 FYNNEI, per germline. As DNA, the CDR3 is TGTGCCAGCGCTTCCCCCAACTATAGGGAGCAGTACTTC. Encoded protein: CASASPNYREQYF.

V usage is TRBV18 and J usage is TRBJ1-4; unclear D gene. The length of the CDR3 is 18 residues. Trimming left V 3 bases short and J 0 bases short, with 17 bases between. Germline V gene lookup returns CDR1 KGHSH and CDR2 LQKENI. Written as DNA, the CDR3 is TGTGCCAGCTCACCCCCTCGCCCTCTCGGTACAACTAATGAAAAACTGTTTTTT. This gives the protein CASSPPRPLGTTNEKLFF.